The 26 T cell receptor beta chains below come from one sample, sequenced in a study of T cell changes during pregnancy in multiple sclerosis. Sequencing was performed with immunoSEQ multiplex PCR; in TCRdb, only in-frame clones are kept and a portion is missing. Seen here are around 110,000 clones, roughly 90% observed once, and the top ten hold about 0.78%. The sequenced sample was peripheral blood, obtained in the third trimester of pregnancy. These receptors originate from a female donor in good health, enrolled as a control in a pregnancy study.

V and J are TRBV4-1 and TRBJ2-3, with D maybe TRBD1 (5 bases). CDR1 is MGHRA and CDR2 is YSYEKL in the germline V gene. The CDR3 runs to 16 residues. V was shortened by 4 bases and J by 0 bases, with 14 bases between the two germline ends. This chain's CDR3 is CASSPRGTTSTDTQYF. Here the CDR3 DNA reads TGCGCCAGCAGCCCTAGGGGTACCACTAGCACAGATACGCAGTATTTT.

This chain uses TRBV7-3 with TRBJ1-1, with TRBD1 matching 8 bases. The V and J ends lost 2 bases and 1 base, in that order; junction bases with no gene match: 3. The CDR3 has 15 amino acids. CDR1 and CDR2 (germline): SGHTA, FQGTGA. CDR3 in DNA: TGTGCCAGCAGCTTAGGGACAGGTCGGAACACTGAAGCTTTCTTT. Protein: CASSLGTGRNTEAFF.

CDR3 in amino acids: CASRLLAGGLNEQFF. Here the CDR3 DNA reads TGTGCCAGCAGGTTACTAGCGGGGGGGCTAAATGAGCAGTTCTTC. The genes are TRBV2 and TRBJ2-1, with 13 bases fitting TRBD2. Germline V lookup: CDR1 SNHLY, CDR2 FYNNEI. The CDR3 extends over 15 amino acids. V lost 6 bases to trimming and J lost 7 bases; unmatched junction nucleotides: 6.

CDR3 residues: CASSTGLAGAYVDTQYF. CDR3 nucleotides: TGTGCCAGCAGCACAGGACTAGCGGGGGCATACGTGGATACGCAGTATTTT. The J gene is TRBJ2-3, the V gene TRBV5-4; 13 nucleotides line up with TRBD2. The length of the CDR3 is 17 residues. CDR1 is SGHNT and CDR2 is YYREEE in the germline V gene (reference sequence). V trimming: 4 bases; J trimming: 6 bases; junction bases outside the gene matches: 11.

V and J are TRBV7-6 and TRBJ2-1, with 7 positions matching TRBD2. CDR1 and CDR2 (germline): SGHVS, FNYEAQ. V was pared by 4 bases and J by 1 base, with 4 bases of the junction left unmatched. The CDR3 sequence is 15 residues long. The CDR3 sequence: CASSWKRGSYNEQFF. The CDR3, as DNA: TGTGCCAGCAGCTGGAAGCGGGGATCCTACAATGAGCAGTTCTTC.

The V and J genes are TRBV9 and TRBJ2-1; the D gene is possibly TRBD2 (6 bases). The CDR3 totals 17 residues. Looked up from germline, CDR1 is SGDLS and CDR2 is YYNGEE. With 0 bases removed from V and 8 bases from J, the gap between germline ends came to 21 bases. The CDR3: CASSVDGGGLGSHEQFF. The CDR3 bases are TGTGCCAGCAGCGTAGATGGGGGAGGACTGGGCTCCCATGAGCAGTTCTTC. The whole variable domain, remainder taken from reference TRBV9 and TRBJ2-1, is DSGVTQTPKHLITATGQRVTLRCSPRSGDLSVYWYQQSLDQGLQFLIQYYNGEERAKGNILERFSAQQFPDLHSELNLSSLELGDSALYFCASSVDGGGLGSHEQFFGPGTRLTVL.

This clone was recorded at least ten times. This chain joins TRBV9 and TRBJ2-7; 10 bases fit TRBD2. CDR1 and CDR2 (germline): SGDLS, YYNGEE. Trimming took 3 bases from V and 3 from J; bases not matched to a gene: 6. The length of the CDR3 is 15 residues. CDR3 DNA: TGTGCCAGCAGCGCAGCTAGCGGGGGACACTACGAGCAGTACTTC. Residues: CASSAASGGHYEQYF.

The chain has TRBV30 and TRBJ2-7; D remains unclear. The CDR3 runs 12 residues. Germline CDR1 is GTSNPN and CDR2 is SVGIG (reference sequence). V lost 2 bases and J 3 bases, leaving 8 bases between the germline ends. The CDR3 DNA sequence: TGTGCCTGGAGTCGAGGCCTCTACGAGCAGTACTTC. Protein product: CAWSRGLYEQYF.

The chain combines TRBV6-5 with TRBJ2-1; D is possibly TRBD1 (5 bases). Trimming removed 2 bases at V and 5 bases at J, with 7 bases between. The germline CDR1 and CDR2 sequences are MNHEY and SVGAGI. This CDR3 is built from 13 residues. The CDR3 loop reads CASSYDSDNEQFF. In nucleotides, the CDR3 is TGTGCCAGCAGTTACGACAGTGACAATGAGCAGTTCTTC.

CDR3 in amino acids: CASRRQGGEKLFF. The CDR3 DNA follows: TGTGCCAGCAGGCGACAGGGGGGGGAAAAACTGTTTTTT. The V gene is TRBV6-5, the J gene TRBJ1-4, with 9 bases matching TRBD1. Germline values: CDR1 MNHEY, CDR2 SVGAGI. With 6 bases clipped from V and 8 bases from J, the junction kept 4 bases outside the gene matches. The CDR3 loop spans 13 amino acids.

The sample holds one count of this clone. The chain has TRBV6-1 and TRBJ1-4, with TRBD1 matching over 8 bases. Germline assignment: CDR1 MNHNS and CDR2 SASEGT. J gave up 3 bases and V 6 bases, and 3 bases lay outside the gene matches. This CDR3 is built from 14 residues. The CDR3 coding sequence is TGTGCCAGCAGCCAGGGGGCGGCTAATGAAAAACTGTTTTTT. Translation gives CASSQGAANEKLFF.

The V gene is TRBV5-1, the J gene TRBJ2-5; D is unresolved. The ends were cut back, 2 bases at V and 4 bases at J, with 9 bases in the middle. This CDR3 spans 13 amino acids. CDR1 SGHRS and CDR2 YFSETQ come from the germline V gene. CDR3 sequence (DNA): TGCGCCAGCAGCTTCGCGATTAGAGAGACCCAGTACTTC. Its translation is CASSFAIRETQYF.

The chain employs TRBV7-2 and TRBJ1-2, with a weak D call TRBD1 (5 bases). Deletions cut 7 bases from V and 3 bases from J, with 15 bases between. CDR3 length: 14 amino acids. The germline CDR1 and CDR2 sequences are SGHTA and FQGNSA. CDR3 in DNA: TGTGCCAGCACCCCATCCGGGGGTCACTATGGCTACACCTTC. Translation gives CASTPSGGHYGYTF.

This chain links TRBV7-9 with TRBJ2-5; D is uncertain. Trimming shortened V by 1 base and J by 1 base, and 10 bases separated the two germline ends. The CDR3 has 15 residues. The germline V gene has CDR1 SEHNR and CDR2 FQNEAQ (reference sequence). Here the CDR3 DNA reads TGTGCCAGCAGCTTAGACGTCGGTCTCCAAGAGACCCAGTACTTC. Amino acids: CASSLDVGLQETQYF. Supplemented by reference TRBV7-9 and TRBJ2-5, the full variable domain reads DTGVSQNPRHKITKRGQNVTFRCDPISEHNRLYWYRQTLGQGPEFLTYFQNEAQLEKSRLLSDRFSAERPKGSFSTLEIQRTEQGDSAMYLCASSLDVGLQETQYFGPGTRLLVL.

The chain combines TRBV5-4 with TRBJ1-6; D perhaps matches TRBD1 (5 bases). CDR1 and CDR2 (germline): SGHNT, YYREEE (reference sequence). V was clipped by 4 bases and J by 6 bases, with 20 bases between them. The CDR3 is made up of 17 amino acids. The CDR3 reads CASSRLGGGVGNSPLHF. The DNA of the CDR3 is TGTGCCAGCAGCCGTCTCGGCGGGGGGGTAGGTAATTCACCCCTCCACTTT.

V is TRBV12-5 and J is TRBJ2-7; 11 bases match TRBD2. Trimming took 4 bases from V and 7 from J; bases not matched to a gene: 9. CDR1 is LGHNT and CDR2 is FRNRAP in the germline V gene. This CDR3 comprises 15 residues. CDR3 bases: TGTGCTAGTGGTTGGGTAACTAGCGGGGGCCGAGAGCAGTACTTC. This gives the protein CASGWVTSGGREQYF.

This rearrangement joins TRBV4-2 to TRBJ2-6; 12 nucleotides line up with TRBD2. V gave up 0 bases and J gave up 0 bases; unmatched junction bases: 3. This CDR3 spans 19 amino acids. Germline CDR1 LGHNA, CDR2 YNFKEQ. The CDR3 loop is CASSQETSGGLSGANVLTF. CDR3 coding DNA: TGTGCCAGCAGCCAAGAGACTAGCGGGGGTCTCTCTGGGGCCAACGTCCTGACTTTC.

The genes are TRBV10-1 and TRBJ1-1; D remains unclear. The CDR3 extends over 14 amino acids. V gave up 5 bases and J gave up 8 bases, with 18 bases separating them. Germline V gene sequence: CDR1 WNHNN, CDR2 SYGVQD (reference sequence). Written as DNA, the CDR3 is TGCGCCAGCAGTATAGGGAGGGTAAAAGGGGAAGCTTTCTTT. Translated: CASSIGRVKGEAFF.

This clone was found once. V and J are TRBV9 and TRBJ2-1; 13 bases are a match to TRBD2. Germline CDR1 is SGDLS and CDR2 is YYNGEE. The CDR3 totals 15 residues. V dropped 3 bases and J dropped 3; count of bases not matched to a gene: 0. CDR3 DNA: TGTGCCAGCAGCGGGACTAGCGGGGGCTACAATGAGCAGTTCTTC. Protein: CASSGTSGGYNEQFF.

J is TRBJ2-7 and V is TRBV5-4; TRBD2 is a possible D gene (6 bases). Trimming took off 4 bases at V and 6 bases at J, with 20 bases between the two ends. The CDR3 has 15 amino acids. The germline V gene has CDR1 SGHNT and CDR2 YYREEE (reference sequence). Here the CDR3 DNA reads TGTGCCAGCAGCGCCGCGGGACTCCCGCCCCTCGAGCAGTACTTC. Translation gives CASSAAGLPPLEQYF. Combining the CDR3 with reference TRBV5-4 and TRBJ2-7 gives the whole variable domain ETGVTQSPTHLIKTRGQQVTLRCSSQSGHNTVSWYQQALGQGPQFIFQYYREEENGRGNFPPRFSGLQFPNYSSELNVNALELDDSALYLCASSAAGLPPLEQYFGPGTRLTVT.

The gene calls are TRBV6-4 and TRBJ2-1, with 9 bases aligning to TRBD2. The ends lost 0 bases at V and 5 bases at J; junction bases unmatched: 8. The CDR3 has 17 amino acids. Germline V gene data show CDR1 as MRHNA and CDR2 as SNTAGT. CDR3 coding DNA: TGTGCCAGCAGTGACTCTCCCTCTAGCGGGGCCAACAATGAGCAGTTCTTC. Protein: CASSDSPSSGANNEQFF.

The V call is TRBV18, the J call TRBJ2-3, with 11 bases identical to TRBD2. CDR1 and CDR2 from the germline V gene are KGHSH and LQKENI. Losses at the gene ends were 3 bases for V and 4 bases for J; bases not matched to a gene: 3. The CDR3 loop spans 15 amino acids. CDR3: CASSPSGGASDTQYF. CDR3 sequence (DNA): TGTGCCAGCTCACCTAGCGGGGGGGCATCAGATACGCAGTATTTT. The variable domain in full, completed from reference TRBV18 and TRBJ2-3, reads NAGVMQNPRHLVRRRGQEARLRCSPMKGHSHVYWYRQLPEEGLKFMVYLQKENIIDESGMPKERFSAEFPKEGPSILRIQQVVRGDSAAYFCASSPSGGASDTQYFGPGTRLTVL.

J is TRBJ1-3 and V is TRBV7-9, with D hard to call. The CDR3 totals 15 residues. Germline CDR1 and CDR2: SEHNR and FQNEAQ (reference sequence). V lost 7 bases and J lost 5, with 18 bases in between. The CDR3: CASTPDTAGRNTIYF. Written as DNA, the CDR3 is TGTGCCAGCACCCCCGATACGGCAGGCCGAAACACCATATATTTT.

This rearrangement joins TRBV19 to TRBJ1-2; no firm D call. Trimming left V 0 bases short and J 8 bases short, with 7 bases between. Germline values: CDR1 LNHDA, CDR2 SQIVND (reference sequence). This CDR3 contains 12 residues. The CDR3: CASSIDNSGYTF. CDR3 nucleotides: TGTGCCAGTAGTATAGACAACTCCGGCTACACCTTC. The whole variable domain, filled in from reference TRBV19 and TRBJ1-2, reads DGGITQSPKYLFRKEGQNVTLSCEQNLNHDAMYWYRQDPGQGLRLIYYSQIVNDFQKGDIAEGYSVSREKKESFPLTVTSAQKNPTAFYLCASSIDNSGYTFGSGTRLTVV.

The chain carries TRBV9 and TRBJ2-2, with 8 bases that match TRBD2. CDR1 is SGDLS, CDR2 YYNGEE, per germline. V trimming: 0 bases; J trimming: 3 bases; junction bases outside the gene matches: 4. The CDR3 has 16 amino acids. The DNA for the CDR3 is TGTGCCAGCAGCGTAGCCAGCGGGGGTCACACCGGGGAGCTGTTTTTT. This gives the protein CASSVASGGHTGELFF. Using reference TRBV9 and TRBJ2-2 for the parts outside the CDR3, the full variable domain is DSGVTQTPKHLITATGQRVTLRCSPRSGDLSVYWYQQSLDQGLQFLIQYYNGEERAKGNILERFSAQQFPDLHSELNLSSLELGDSALYFCASSVASGGHTGELFFGEGSRLTVL.

This clone was seen once. In DNA form, the CDR3 reads TGTGCCAGCAGAGGCGGGGACCCCTACGAGCAGTACTTC. Its protein product is CASRGGDPYEQYF. V usage is TRBV2 and J usage is TRBJ2-7; possible D gene TRBD2, 6 bases. V dropped 6 bases and J dropped 2 bases, with 11 bases sitting between them. The CDR3 consists of 13 residues. The germline gives CDR1 SNHLY, CDR2 FYNNEI.